Listed below are T cell receptor beta chains from one sample, sequenced in a study of blood T cells in healthy people across ages. Using its own MiXCR run on the 5' RACE reads, TCRdb lists one record per CDR3 protein. The data show roughly 1.4 million distinct CDR3 sequences, around 59% seen once. The sequenced sample consisted of blood. The receptors originated from a man aged 18 to 29 in good health. The CDR3 runs from the conserved cysteine through the conserved F or W. D genes are given only for firm matches. The size entry is marked missing in some rows and otherwise reads once, few, many or a size class.

>NA|TRBJ2-1|NA|TRBV4-1
TGCGCCAGCAGCCAATCCCGAAATGAGCAGTTCTTC
CASSQSRNEQFF
>NA|TRBJ1-2|NA|TRBV25-1
TGTGCCAGCAGCGGTCAGGGCAGACACTATGGCTACACCTTC
CASSGQGRHYGYTF
>NA|TRBJ1-4|NA|TRBV4-1
TGCGCCAGCAGCCACCCTCCGGGTTACCAAAATGAAAAACTGTTTTTT
CASSHPPGYQNEKLFF
>many|TRBJ1-4|NA|TRBV4-3
TGCGCCAGCAGCCAAGATATTTTTGTTGTGGGACAAGAGCAGGCTGCAACTAATGAAAAACTGTTTTTT
CASSQDIFVVGQEQAATNEKLFF
>NA|TRBJ2-7|TRBD2|TRBV9
TGTGCCAGCAGCGCCATAGCGGGAGGGCCGTACAATGAGCAGTACTTC
CASSAIAGGPYNEQYF
>NA|TRBJ2-3|NA|TRBV3-1
TGTGCCAGCAGCCAGCTAGACGCGACCACTGATACGCAGTATTTT
CASSQLDATTDTQYF
>many|TRBJ1-1|TRBD1|TRBV13
TGTGCCAGCAGGGGGACAGGTAACACTGAAGCTTTCTTT
CASRGTGNTEAFF
>NA|TRBJ2-1|NA|TRBV2
TGTGCCAGCAGTGGTAGGCGTGATGAGCAGTTCTTC
CASSGRRDEQFF
>NA|TRBJ2-3|NA|TRBV5-1
TGCGCCAGCAGCTTGCCGGCGGGCCGGGAGCGGCCTTCCACAGATACACAGTATTTT
CASSLPAGRERPSTDTQYF
>NA|TRBJ2-6|NA|TRBV4-2
TGTGCCAGCAGCACGGTCGGCTTTAGCCCTGGGGCCAACGTCCTGACTTTC
CASSTVGFSPGANVLTF
>NA|TRBJ2-1|NA|TRBV12-3/TRBV12-4
TGTGCCAGCAGTGCAGCCAGGGTGAATGAGCAGTTCTTC
CASSAARVNEQFF
>NA|TRBJ2-2|TRBD1|TRBV9
TGTGCCAGCAGCTTGGGGGGGGGACAGGGAAGCACCGGGGAGCTGTTTTTT
CASSLGGGQGSTGELFF
>NA|TRBJ2-7|NA|TRBV7-6
TGTGCCAGCAGCCTGACAGTGGACAGTAATGACGAGCAGTACTTC
CASSLTVDSNDEQYF
>NA|TRBJ1-2|NA|TRBV4-1
TGCGCCAGCAGCCAAGAGTCAGGGAGGGACCCCTATGGCTACACCTTC
CASSQESGRDPYGYTF
>NA|TRBJ2-2|TRBD2|TRBV7-7
TGTGCTAGCAGCCCTCTCCTGACTAGCGGGGATTTCACCGGGGAGCTGTTTTTT
CASSPLLTSGDFTGELFF
>NA|TRBJ2-7|TRBD1|TRBV15
TGTGCCACCAGCAGAGCTATCCCCGGGACAGGGGGCTACGAGCAGTACTTC
CATSRAIPGTGGYEQYF
>few|TRBJ2-3|TRBD1|TRBV4-1
TGCGCCAGCAGCCAAGGTGGGACAGGGGAAGGAGATACGCAGTATTTT
CASSQGGTGEGDTQYF
>few|TRBJ2-5|TRBD2|TRBV29-1
TGCAGCGTTTGTTTGGCGGGAGGATATGGAGAGACCCAGTACTTC
CSVCLAGGYGETQYF
>NA|TRBJ2-7|NA|TRBV27
TGTGCCAGCAGTTCAAGCCGGATCCAGGACTCCGAGCAGTACTTC
CASSSSRIQDSEQYF
>many|TRBJ1-1|NA|TRBV3-1
TGTGCCAGCAGCCACCTTCAGAGGAACACTGAAGCTTTCTTT
CASSHLQRNTEAFF
>NA|TRBJ2-3|NA|TRBV4-1
TGCGCCAGCAGCCAAGACAGGGCAGGAGTCACAGATACGCAGTATTTT
CASSQDRAGVTDTQYF
>NA|TRBJ2-5|NA|TRBV7-6
TGTGCCAGCAGCTCCCGCGGGGCGGTAGCCCAACAAGAGACCCAGTACTTC
CASSSRGAVAQQETQYF
>few|TRBJ2-1|NA|TRBV20-1
TGCAGTGCTAGAGGGGCTGGGGAAGCCTCCTACAATGAGCAGTTCTTC
CSARGAGEASYNEQFF
>few|TRBJ1-5|TRBD1|TRBV28
TGTGCCAGCAGTCCTCCCGGGACAGCGAATCAGCCCCAGCATTTT
CASSPPGTANQPQHF
>NA|TRBJ2-3|NA|TRBV11-2
TGTGCCAGCTCCTACTTCGCAGGACGAGATACGCAGTATTTT
CASSYFAGRDTQYF
>NA|TRBJ2-3|NA|TRBV20-1
TGCAGTGCGAAAGAGTTGGTCACAGATACGCAGTATTTT
CSAKELVTDTQYF
>NA|TRBJ2-4|NA|TRBV6-1
TGTGCCAGCAGGAGGGGGGCCAAAGAGCAGTACTTC
CASRRGAKEQYF
>few|TRBJ2-5|NA|TRBV28
TGTGCCAGCAGTTTAGCGGGACGTGGCGGCGAGACCCAGTACTTC
CASSLAGRGGETQYF
>NA|TRBJ2-7|NA|TRBV2
TGTGCCAGCAGTGCGGGGGAAAAATACTACGAGCAGTACTTC
CASSAGEKYYEQYF
>NA|TRBJ2-3|NA|TRBV11-2
TGTGCCAGCAGCCGAGGGGGTCCGAGACTCGCAGATACGCAGTATTTT
CASSRGGPRLADTQYF
>few|TRBJ2-5|TRBD2|TRBV29-1
TGCAGCGTTAAGGGCAGACTAGCGGCCGCGGGGACCCAGTACTTC
CSVKGRLAAAGTQYF
>few|TRBJ2-7|NA|TRBV24-1
TGTGCCACCGGGACCACCTACGAGCAGTACTTC
CATGTTYEQYF
>few|TRBJ2-1|NA|TRBV6-6
TGTGCCAGCAGCCCGCCCCCTTATTTGGACCACAATGAGCAGTTCTTC
CASSPPPYLDHNEQFF
>NA|TRBJ2-1|NA|TRBV7-9
TGTGCCACAAGAAGACAAGGAAAAAATGAGCAGTTCTTC
CATRRQGKNEQFF
>many|TRBJ1-1|TRBD1|TRBV10-3
TGTGCCATCAGTGCAGGGGGAGGTGAAGCTTTCTTT
CAISAGGGEAFF
>NA|TRBJ2-1|TRBD1|TRBV6-2/TRBV6-3
TGTGCCAGCAGCGACAGGGGTAGGGGTCGGGCTGAGCAGTTCTTC
CASSDRGRGRAEQFF
>NA|TRBJ1-4|NA|TRBV4-3
TGCGCCAGCAGCCAAGTACCCTCGGGTGAGACTAATGAAAAACTGTTTTTT
CASSQVPSGETNEKLFF
>few|TRBJ2-1|NA|TRBV5-1
TGCGCCAGCAGCTTGGGGGGCTGGAATGAGCAGTTCTTC
CASSLGGWNEQFF
>NA|TRBJ1-2|NA|TRBV6-5
TGTGCCAGCAGTTTATCTGAGGACTATGGCTACACCTTC
CASSLSEDYGYTF
>NA|TRBJ2-7|TRBD1|TRBV4-1
TGCGCCAGCAGCCAACGCGGGACAGGTCGCTCATCCTACGAGCAGTACTTC
CASSQRGTGRSSYEQYF
>many|TRBJ2-7|NA|TRBV20-1
TGCAGTGCCTCTCGACGGGGGACCTACGAGCAGTACTTC
CSASRRGTYEQYF
>once|TRBJ2-1|NA|TRBV6-5
TGTGCCAGCAGCCGATTTATCACAGGGTATGAGCAGTTCTTC
CASSRFITGYEQFF
>NA|TRBJ2-1|TRBD2|TRBV6-5
TGTGCCAGCAGTTACCGTCAGACTAGCGGGGAATGTGGGCAGTTCTTC
CASSYRQTSGECGQFF
>NA|TRBJ2-5|NA|TRBV6-6
TGTGCCAGCAGGAAGCAGGAGGTGTGGGAGACCCAGTACTTC
CASRKQEVWETQYF
>NA|TRBJ2-5|NA|TRBV6-1
TGTGCCAGCAGTGAAGAAGGAGGTAGGGGGGAGACCCAGTACTTC
CASSEEGGRGETQYF